This TCR beta chain was profiled in a study of blood T cell repertoires in COVID-19. How the authors handled the data: Estimates of nucleated cell counts were drawn from the amplification of reference gene primers. Only in-frame clones appear in the TCRdb table, and some are missing; sequencing was by immunoSEQ multiplex PCR. V and J calls and clone size are copied from that table; D and trimming were computed from the DNA. The sample has about 120,000 clones, 79% seen once. The CDR3 spans 14 residues. Germline loops: CDR1 MNHNS, CDR2 SASEGT. The V end was cut by 2 bases, the J end by 7 bases, with 11 bases between.

The sequenced sample was peripheral blood. The gene calls are TRBV6-1 and TRBJ1-4; maybe TRBD1 (6 bases). The receptor comes from a woman of 80 years or more with acute or convalescent COVID-19. In DNA form, the CDR3 reads TGTGCCAGCAGTGAACTACAGGGAGCTGAAAAACTGTTTTTT. Translated: CASSELQGAEKLFF.